These 20 T cell receptor beta chains were all obtained from the same sample, sequenced in a study of tumor and adjacent non-tumor tissue in lung cancer. The template was RNA from unsorted bulk tissue. A modified ARM-PCR protocol with three rounds of nested PCR amplified TCRbeta. TCRdb passed the multiplex PCR reads through MiXCR, listing each CDR3 protein once. The sample has about 200,000 distinct CDR3 sequences; around 71% are singletons. The sequenced material came from lung tumor tissue. The origin of the receptors is a man aged 55-75 years with non-small cell lung cancer.

Comment on this clonotype: One base away lies a much larger clone, so this may be a sequencing read error. V gene TRBV29-1 combines with J gene TRBJ2-1; no clear D. CDR1 is SQVTM, CDR2 ANQGSEA, per germline. The CDR3 is made up of 13 amino acids. CDR3 sequence: CSVEGRLGNEQLF. In DNA form, the CDR3 reads TGCAGCGTTGAAGGACGACTGGGCAATGAGCAGCTCTTC.

This clonotype appeared a few times. The chain combines TRBV4-2 with TRBJ2-5; a possible D gene is TRBD1 (5 bases). V shed 1 base and J shed 13 bases, with 22 bases lying between them. CDR1 is LGHNA, CDR2 YNFKEQ, per germline. This CDR3 has 15 residues. The CDR3 DNA follows: TGTGCCAGCAGCCAAGTTGCAGGTGGACAAGAGGCCCGGTACTTC. Its translation is CASSQVAGGQEARYF.

Remarks on this clonotype: Germline is not matched at one junction end, which may reflect a read error. V gene TRBV6-1 combines with J gene TRBJ1-1; 9 bases align to TRBD1. This CDR3 is 14 amino acids long. CDR1 is MNHNS, CDR2 SASEGT, per germline. The CDR3, as DNA: TGTGTCAGCCTTACAGGGGGCGGGTACACTGAAGTTTTCTTT. Its translation: CVSLTGGGYTEVFF.

The V gene is TRBV12-3 or TRBV12-4, the J gene TRBJ2-6; 9 bases are a match to TRBD1. The CDR3 has 16 residues. The V and J ends lost 7 bases and 2 bases, in that order; junction bases with no gene match: 6. CDR3 sequence (DNA): TGTGCCAGCAATTTCTACAGGGGGCCTGGGGCCAACGTCCTGACTTTC. It translates to CASNFYRGPGANVLTF.

The V and J genes are TRBV11-1 and TRBJ2-1, with D possibly TRBD2 on 5 matching bases. This CDR3 has 13 residues. Germline V gene data show CDR1 as SGHAT and CDR2 as FQDESV (reference sequence). V was trimmed by 5 bases and J by 7 bases, leaving 12 bases between them. CDR3 in amino acids: CASSLERQNEQFF. The CDR3 DNA reads TGTGCCAGCAGCCTAGAGCGGCAGAATGAGCAGTTCTTC. The variable domain in full, with the rest retrieved from reference TRBV11-1 and TRBJ2-1, is EAEVAQSPRYKITEKSQAVAFWCDPISGHATLYWYRQILGQGPELLVQFQDESVVDDSQLPKDRFSAERLKGVDSTLKIQPAELGDSAMYLCASSLERQNEQFFGPGTRLTVL.

Concerning this clonotype itself: An end of the junction differs from the germline gene, which may be a read error. The chain is built from TRBV11-2 and TRBJ2-2, with 8 bases aligning to TRBD2. CDR1 and CDR2 from the germline V gene are SGHAT and FQNNGV. There are 15 residues in the CDR3. The CDR3 protein is CASSLSGGNNGELFF. The DNA for the CDR3 is TGTGCCAGCAGCTTAAGCGGGGGAAACAACGGGGAGCTGTTTTTT. The whole variable domain, remainder taken from reference TRBV11-2 and TRBJ2-2, is EAGVAQSPRYKIIEKRQSVAFWCNPISGHATLYWYQQILGQGPKLLIQFQNNGVVDDSQLPKDRFSAERLKGVDSTLKIQPAKLEDSAVYLCASSLSGGNNGELFFGEGSRLTVL.

This clonotype came up once. Without the conserved terminal phenylalanine or tryptophan, this CDR3 likely stems from a read error. This sequence joins TRBV29-1 and TRBJ2-1; 7 bases match TRBD1. J lost 7 bases, V lost 4 bases, and 4 bases had no gene match. Germline V lookup: CDR1 SQVTM, CDR2 ANQGSEA. The CDR3 covers 12 residues. CDR3 nucleotides: TGCAGCGTTGGACAGGGTTTTAATGAGCAGTTCTTA. Its protein product is CSVGQGFNEQFL.

Notes on this clonotype: This sequence may be a read error, since a much larger clone differs from it by one base. The V and J genes are TRBV19 and TRBJ2-2; D may be TRBD2 (5 bases). CDR3 length: 13 residues. Germline CDR1 LNHDA, CDR2 SQIVND (reference sequence). The CDR3 nucleotides are TGTGCCAGTAGTCATGCGAACACCGGGGAGCTGTTATTT. Its translation: CASSHANTGELLF.

The chain employs TRBV6-6 and TRBJ1-2, with 7 bases fitting TRBD1. There are 14 residues in the CDR3. Germline loops: CDR1 MNHNY, CDR2 SVGAGI (reference sequence). Trimming removed 6 bases from V and 4 bases from J; junction bases left unmatched: 8. CDR3: CASRNRGDGYGYTF. Written as DNA, the CDR3 is TGTGCCAGCAGAAACAGGGGTGATGGCTATGGCTACACCTTC.

This clonotype was found a few times. The chain employs TRBV5-1 and TRBJ2-1, with D hard to call. Trimming removed 6 bases at V and 2 bases at J, with 12 bases between. Germline values: CDR1 SGHRS, CDR2 YFSETQ. The CDR3 sequence is 14 residues long. CDR3 sequence (DNA): TGCGCCAGCAATGAGGACCGACCCTACAATGAGCAGTTCTTC. Protein sequence: CASNEDRPYNEQFF.

Ten or more counts support this clonotype. The rearrangement links TRBV4-1 to TRBJ2-3, with TRBD1 matching 7 bases. In germline, CDR1 is MGHRA, CDR2 YSYEKL. CDR3 length: 17 amino acids. With 0 bases clipped from V and 1 base from J, the junction kept 7 bases outside the gene matches. The CDR3 DNA reads TGCGCCAGCAGCCAAGAACGGATAGGGGGCCGCACAGATACGCAGTATTTT. This gives the protein CASSQERIGGRTDTQYF.

Concerning this clonotype: Because the CDR3 is missing its conserved closing phenylalanine or tryptophan, this is likely a read error. The chain combines TRBV12-3 or TRBV12-4 with TRBJ2-7, with a possible D match to TRBD1 (6 bases). V lost 5 bases to trimming and J lost 3 bases, with 11 bases between them. The CDR3 is made up of 13 amino acids. The CDR3 DNA reads TGTGCCAGCAGTCTAACAGGGTTCTACGAGCAGTACATC. Translated: CASSLTGFYEQYI.

About this clonotype: The CDR3 carries no conserved terminal phenylalanine or tryptophan, so it likely arises from a read error. The chain carries TRBV11-3 and TRBJ2-7; D is possibly TRBD1 or TRBD2 (5 bases each). CDR1 and CDR2 from the germline V gene are SGHNT and YENEEA. The CDR3 extends over 13 amino acids. The CDR3 DNA reads as TGTCTCAGCAGCCACATGGGGGAGCACGAGCAGTACTTA. This encodes CLSSHMGEHEQYL.

The chain couples TRBV12-3 or TRBV12-4 to TRBJ1-5, with TRBD1 as a possible D gene (5 bases). The J call is doubtful: the DNA matches TRBJ2-3 better. The CDR3 consists of 15 residues. The CDR3 loop is CASSSSQGSNQPQYF. CDR3 nucleotide sequence: TGTGCCAGCAGTTCTTCCCAGGGAAGCAATCAGCCCCAGTATTTT.

The V and J genes are TRBV12-3 or TRBV12-4 and TRBJ1-4; tentative D call: TRBD1 (5 bases). CDR3 length equals 14 residues. V lost 5 bases to trimming and J lost 13 bases, with 20 bases between them. This CDR3 is CASSIPMGVQRLFF. As DNA, the CDR3 is TGTGCCAGCAGTATCCCTATGGGGGTTCAAAGACTGTTTTTT.

With regard to this clonotype: Given a much more abundant clone one base away, this may be a read error. The J gene is TRBJ1-5, the V gene TRBV20-1; D unresolved. Germline V gene lookup returns CDR1 DFQATT and CDR2 SNEGSKA (reference sequence). The CDR3 has 13 residues. CDR3 amino acids: CGASARGNQPQHF. The CDR3 nucleotides are TGCGGTGCTAGCGCGCGGGGCAATCAGCCCCAGCATTTT.

In regard to this clonotype: A much larger clonotype is one base distant, so this may be a read error. The chain couples TRBV4-2 to TRBJ2-4, with D unclear. The V gene's germline CDR1 is LGHNA and CDR2 YNFKEQ. This CDR3 spans 15 amino acids. The CDR3 is CASGQEKGTKNIQYF. The CDR3 nucleotides are TGTGCCAGCGGCCAAGAGAAGGGAACCAAAAACATTCAGTACTTC.

This clonotype has ten or more counts. V is TRBV6-2 or TRBV6-3 and J is TRBJ2-3, with D maybe TRBD2 (5 bases). The CDR3 length is 14 residues. From germline, CDR1 is MNHEY and CDR2 SVGEGT. Deletions cut 6 bases from V and 1 base from J, with 11 bases between. CDR3 protein: CASRGAPRTDTQYF. The DNA of the CDR3 is TGTGCCAGCAGGGGAGCCCCTCGCACAGATACGCAGTATTTT.

A remark on this clonotype: Its ends do not fully match the called genes, so a read error is possible. The chain has TRBV20-1 and TRBJ2-7; D tentatively fits TRBD1 or TRBD2 (6 bases each). The CDR3 is made up of 15 amino acids. Germline values: CDR1 DFQATT, CDR2 SNEGSKA (reference sequence). This CDR3 is CSATTGRRAYYGQYF. The DNA for the CDR3 is TGCAGTGCCACAACAGGGAGGAGGGCCTACTACGGGCAGTACTTC.

Of note for this clonotype: A read error may explain this, as a much larger clone is one base away. The J gene is TRBJ1-1, the V gene TRBV6-5; a weak D match, TRBD1 (6 bases). The CDR3 contains 13 residues. Germline CDR1 is MNHEY and CDR2 is SVGAGI. As DNA, the CDR3 is TGTGCCAGCAGTTACCCAGGGGACGCTGAAACTTTCTTT. Translation gives CASSYPGDAETFF.